This T cell receptor beta chain was recovered during a study of shared clonotypes between healthy human individuals. General study findings and limits: The study found about 5% of naive CD4 clonotypes shared across a handful of donors.

This CDR3 comprises 13 residues. Germline V gives CDR1 MNHEY, CDR2 SVGAGI. The V end was cut by 6 bases, the J end by 14 bases, with 19 bases between. Several immunoSEQ plates held equal portions of the genomic DNA taken from each subset. Data came from immunoSEQ multiplex PCR; TCRdb stores just in-frame clones and leaves some out. The repertoire holds hundreds of thousands of clones, with around four fifths as singletons. Details on this clone: Antigen unknown.

Adult donors, all healthy and HIV-negative, had no recent acute infections or vaccinations. A CD45RA+ naive subset and a CD45RA-negative memory subset were split from CD4+ cells. The sequencing input was memory CD4+ T cells sorted from blood. Described subset: CD45RA-negative fraction. The gene calls are TRBV6-5 and TRBJ2-2, with D possibly being TRBD2 (5 bases). This clonotype originated in a woman aged 25 to 39 in good health. The CDR3 nucleotides read TGTGCCAGCAGCACCACGTGGGGAGCTCGACTGTTTTTT. Its translation is CASSTTWGARLFF.